A selection of T cell receptor beta chains follows, all from one sample in a study of CD8 T cells in Susac syndrome. In TCRdb, the immunoSEQ multiplex PCR reads were re-called with MiXCR into one record per CDR3 protein. The sample records around 99,000 distinct CDR3 sequences, 96% being singletons. Source material: CD4+ T cells from PBMCs. Receptors were obtained from a human donor in good health. The CDR3 runs from the conserved cysteine through the conserved F or W. A D gene is named only where the DNA matches it firmly. Clone size is given for some rows only: seen once, a few or many times, or a class if the clone is expanded.

>NA|TRBJ2-7|TRBV9|NA
TGTGCCAGCAGCCCTAGTCTGGATTTGTCGGGGGAGCAGTACTTC
CASSPSLDLSGEQYF
>NA|TRBJ2-7|TRBV20-1|NA
TGCAGTGCTAGCCGGCCCCGGGGGGCGAAGTACGAGCAGTACTTC
CSASRPRGAKYEQYF
>NA|TRBJ1-1|TRBV7-2|TRBD1
TGTGCCAGCAGCGTGGACAGGGGCCCCACTGAAGCTTTCTTT
CASSVDRGPTEAFF
>NA|TRBJ2-2|TRBV29-1|NA
TGCAGCGTTGATGTTGAGGGGCGGAACACCGGGGAGCTGTTTTTT
CSVDVEGRNTGELFF
>NA|TRBJ1-5|TRBV5-1|NA
TGCGCCAGCAGCTTGAGCCCAGATAGCAATCAGCCCCAGCATTTT
CASSLSPDSNQPQHF
>NA|TRBJ1-5|TRBV24-1|TRBD1
TGTGCCACCAGTGCGACAGGGACTCAGCCCCAGCATTTT
CATSATGTQPQHF
>NA|TRBJ2-7|TRBV11-2|TRBD1
TGTGCCAGCAGTTCCGGGACAGGGCGAACCTACGAGCAGTACTTC
CASSSGTGRTYEQYF
>NA|TRBJ1-2|TRBV30|NA
TGTGCCTGGAATGGTCTGGGGACTAACTATGGCTACACCTTC
CAWNGLGTNYGYTF
>NA|TRBJ1-2|TRBV5-1|NA
TGCGCCAGCAGCTTGGATCCAGCTAACTATGGCTACACCTTC
CASSLDPANYGYTF
>NA|TRBJ1-1|TRBV28|NA
TGTGCCAGCAGTTCTCCCGGGACGGCGAACACTGAAGCTTTCTTT
CASSSPGTANTEAFF
>NA|TRBJ2-3|TRBV29-1|TRBD2
TGCAGCGTCAAGGGGTTGAGCGGGGGCACAGATACGCAGTATTTT
CSVKGLSGGTDTQYF
>NA|TRBJ1-2|TRBV4-3|TRBD1
TGCGCCAGCAGCCAAGATATTAGGACAGGGGTGAATGGCTACACCTTC
CASSQDIRTGVNGYTF
>NA|TRBJ1-4|TRBV2|TRBD1
TGTGCCAGCAGTGCGGACAGGGGCAGTGAAAAACTGTTTTTT
CASSADRGSEKLFF
>NA|TRBJ2-1|TRBV24-1|NA
TGTGCCACCAGCGGGTCGGGCCGCAATGAGCAGTTCTTC
CATSGSGRNEQFF
>NA|TRBJ2-1|TRBV20-1|TRBD2
TGCAGTGCTAGAGCCCGGGAGGATGAGCAGTTCTTC
CSARAREDEQFF
>NA|TRBJ2-3|TRBV4-3|NA
TGCGCCAGCAGCCAAACTCGCGTTCGCACAGATACGCAGTATTTT
CASSQTRVRTDTQYF
>NA|TRBJ2-3|TRBV20-1|NA
TGCAGTGTAATCGGGGCCCGGACAGATACGCAGTATTTT
CSVIGARTDTQYF
>NA|TRBJ1-2|TRBV5-1|TRBD1
TGCGCCAGCAGCGGGACAGGGGGCTCAGCTAACTATGGCTACACCTTC
CASSGTGGSANYGYTF
>NA|TRBJ2-4|TRBV29-1|NA
TGCAGCGTTGACGCAGGGGCCAAAAACATTCAGTACTTC
CSVDAGAKNIQYF
>NA|TRBJ2-3|TRBV2|TRBD2
TGTGCCAGCAGTGGCTCTAGCGGGGGGGCAAATACGCAGTATTTT
CASSGSSGGANTQYF
>NA|TRBJ2-5|TRBV29-1|NA
TGCAGCGTTTTCGGGCGGGCATTCCAAGAGACCCAGTACTTC
CSVFGRAFQETQYF
>NA|TRBJ2-2|TRBV19|NA
TGTGCCAGTAGGGAGGGGCAGGGGGTTACCGGGGAGCTGTTTTTT
CASREGQGVTGELFF
>NA|TRBJ2-5|TRBV6-1|TRBD2
TGTGCCAGCAGCCACGGGACTAGCGGGTGGCAAAAGCGGGAGACCCAGTACTTC
CASSHGTSGWQKRETQYF
>once|TRBJ1-1|TRBV29-1|NA
TGCAGCGTGCACAGGAAAATGAACACTGAAGCTTTCTTT
CSVHRKMNTEAFF
>NA|TRBJ2-2|TRBV9|NA
TGTGCCAGCAGCGTAGCTACACAAGGGACCGGGGAGCTGTTTTTT
CASSVATQGTGELFF
>NA|TRBJ2-7|TRBV27|TRBD2
TGTGCCAGCAGTTTAGTACTAGCGGGACCAGCCTACGAGCAGTACTTC
CASSLVLAGPAYEQYF
>NA|TRBJ2-7|TRBV9|NA
TGTGCCAGCAGCGTAGGTTCCCAGGCCTCCTACGAGCAGTACTTC
CASSVGSQASYEQYF
>NA|TRBJ1-1|TRBV20-1|TRBD1
TGCAGTGCTCCTGGACAGGGACTGAACACTGAAGCTTTCTTT
CSAPGQGLNTEAFF
>once|TRBJ2-7|TRBV14|NA
TGTGCCAGCAGCCATAGTTTGGTGCAGTACTTC
CASSHSLVQYF
>NA|TRBJ2-5|TRBV7-2|NA
TGTGCCAGCAGCTACTCGGGGAAGGAGACCCAGTACTTC
CASSYSGKETQYF
>once|TRBJ1-1|TRBV29-1|NA
TGCAGCGTTGGATTTAGAGGGCCCAACACTGAAGCTTTCTTT
CSVGFRGPNTEAFF
>NA|TRBJ2-1|TRBV2|TRBD2
TGTGCCAGCAGTGAATTCGGGAGGAATGAGCAGTTCTTC
CASSEFGRNEQFF
>NA|TRBJ1-1|TRBV4-2|NA
TGTGCCAGCAGCCAAGTACAGGGAATCACTGAAGCTTTCTTT
CASSQVQGITEAFF
>few|TRBJ2-1|TRBV7-2|TRBD1
TGTGCCAGCAGCTTAGAGGGGGCCGTCTACAATGAGCAGTTCTTC
CASSLEGAVYNEQFF
>NA|TRBJ1-2|TRBV29-1|TRBD1
TGCAGCGTTGAGTCGGACAGGAGTGATGGCTACACCTTC
CSVESDRSDGYTF
>NA|TRBJ2-3|TRBV7-2|NA
TGTGCCAGCAGCTTAGGCGCGGGAAGGGCAGATACGCAGTATTTT
CASSLGAGRADTQYF
>NA|TRBJ2-5|TRBV19|TRBD1
TGTGCCAGTAGAACAACAGGGGAAGAGACCCAGTACTTC
CASRTTGEETQYF
>NA|TRBJ1-2|TRBV2|TRBD1
TGTGCCAGCACTCAATACGGGACAGACTATGGCTACACCTTC
CASTQYGTDYGYTF
>NA|TRBJ2-5|TRBV6-2/TRBV6-3|TRBD2
TGTGCCGGTCACAGGGCGCCGGCGGGAGGACAAGAGACCCAGTACTTC
CAGHRAPAGGQETQYF
>NA|TRBJ1-4|TRBV2|NA
TGTGCCAGCAGTGGCCTAATGGGGACAACAACTAATGAAAAACTGTTTTTT
CASSGLMGTTTNEKLFF
>NA|TRBJ1-1|TRBV3-1|NA
TGTGCCAGCAACCATGGAAAGAACACTGAAGCTTTCTTT
CASNHGKNTEAFF
>NA|TRBJ2-3|TRBV20-1|NA
TGCAGTGATACCAGCGGAAGCACAGATACGCAGTATTTT
CSDTSGSTDTQYF
>once|TRBJ1-6|TRBV3-1|NA
TGTGCCAGCAGCCTTCAGGCAGGGACTTCACCCCTCCACTTT
CASSLQAGTSPLHF
>NA|TRBJ1-2|TRBV7-2|NA
TGTGCCAGCAGCCGTGGGGGCGCCTCCCGGGGCTATGGCTACACCTTC
CASSRGGASRGYGYTF
>NA|TRBJ1-1|TRBV29-1|NA
TGCAGCGTTGAAGTTTTAGGGCTTTACACTGAAGCTTTCTTT
CSVEVLGLYTEAFF